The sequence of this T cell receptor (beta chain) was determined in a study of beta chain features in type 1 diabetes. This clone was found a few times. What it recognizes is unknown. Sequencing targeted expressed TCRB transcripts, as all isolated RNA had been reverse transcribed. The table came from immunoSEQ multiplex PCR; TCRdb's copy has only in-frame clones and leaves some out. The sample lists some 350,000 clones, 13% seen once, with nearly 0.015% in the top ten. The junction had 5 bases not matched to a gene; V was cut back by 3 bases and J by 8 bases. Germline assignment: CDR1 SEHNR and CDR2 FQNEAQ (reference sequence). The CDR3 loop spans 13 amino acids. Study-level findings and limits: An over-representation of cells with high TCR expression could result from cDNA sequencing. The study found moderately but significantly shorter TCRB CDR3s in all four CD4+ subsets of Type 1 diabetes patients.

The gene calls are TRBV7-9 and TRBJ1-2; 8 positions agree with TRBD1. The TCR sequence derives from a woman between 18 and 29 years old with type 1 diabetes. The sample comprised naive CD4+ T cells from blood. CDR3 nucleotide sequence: TGTGCCAGCAGCTTTTCAGGGGGCGGAGGCTACACCTTC. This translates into CASSFSGGGGYTF. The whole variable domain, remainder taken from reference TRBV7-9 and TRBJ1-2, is DTGVSQNPRHKITKRGQNVTFRCDPISEHNRLYWYRQTLGQGPEFLTYFQNEAQLEKSRLLSDRFSAERPKGSFSTLEIQRTEQGDSAMYLCASSFSGGGGYTFGSGTRLTVV.